This passage covers 23 T cell receptor beta chains from one sample sequenced in a study of OX40 agonist ivuxolimab in advanced cancers. TCRdb keeps only in-frame clones here, not all; method: immunoSEQ multiplex PCR. Among under 80,000 clones listed, roughly 88% were seen once. Sequenced here: CD4+ or CD8+ T cells sorted from blood, sampled in a trial of the OX40 agonist ivuxolimab. The receptors were sampled from an adult with an advanced solid tumor such as melanoma, head and neck, liver or kidney cancer.

This sequence joins TRBV15 and TRBJ2-5; 7 bases map to TRBD2. The CDR3 is 13 residues long. J was trimmed by 12 bases and V by 1 base; bases with no gene match: 8. Germline CDR1 and CDR2: LNHNV and YYDKDF (reference sequence). The CDR3 DNA sequence: TGTGCCACCAGCAGAGCGCTTGCCAGCGGGGAGTACTTC. Its translation: CATSRALASGEYF.

The chain joins TRBV10-1 to TRBJ2-1; 11 nucleotides match TRBD1. Germline lookup yields CDR1 WNHNN and CDR2 SYGVQD (reference sequence). This CDR3 has 14 amino acids. Trimming removed 11 bases from V and 7 bases from J; junction bases left unmatched: 10. CDR3 amino acids: CAGDRDRGCNEQFF. The DNA of the CDR3 is TGCGCCGGGGATCGGGACAGGGGGTGTAATGAGCAGTTCTTC.

The chain recombines TRBV6-1 with TRBJ2-3; 10 nucleotides match TRBD2. Germline V CDR1 and CDR2: MNHNS, SASEGT. The CDR3 has 14 amino acids. Germline trimming cut 9 bases from V and 3 bases from J; bases unmatched to any gene: 6. Here the CDR3 reads CASATTSGTDTQYF. CDR3 nucleotide sequence: TGTGCCAGTGCAACGACTAGCGGGACAGATACGCAGTATTTT.

The chain is built from TRBV7-2 and TRBJ2-1, with D hard to call. Germline V CDR1 and CDR2: SGHTA, FQGNSA. This CDR3 region has 12 residues. Deletions cut 2 bases from V and 5 bases from J, with 4 bases between. For the CDR3, the DNA is TGTGCCAGCAGCTTACAGCACAATGAGCAGTTCTTC. It yields the protein CASSLQHNEQFF.

This clone was seen only once. CDR3 region: CASSQICSGSRSQFF. For the CDR3, the DNA is TGCGCCAGCAGTCAAATCTGTTCGGGATCCCGTTCCCAGTTCTTC. V and J are TRBV23-1 and TRBJ2-1, with D perhaps TRBD2 (5 bases). TRBV23-1 is classed as an ORF, of uncertain function. This CDR3 has 15 residues. V gave up 2 bases and J gave up 13 bases, with 21 bases separating them.

The chain couples TRBV21-1 to TRBJ2-2; TRBD2, the table's D call, was not compared with the DNA. TRBV21-1 is termed a pseudogene. The CDR3 spans 18 residues. The CDR3 region has the DNA TGTGCCAGCAGCAACCCACCTAAAGCGGGGGCGCACACCGGGGAGCTGTTTTTT. Protein: CASSNPPKAGAHTGELFF.

The V call is TRBV2, the J call TRBJ2-1, with no clear D. Trimming cost V 2 bases and J 6 bases, with 8 bases left between them. The CDR3 is 13 residues long. Germline lookup yields CDR1 SNHLY and CDR2 FYNNEI. The CDR3 DNA reads TGTGCCAGCAGTGAAACCCGAGGCAATGAGCAGTTCTTC. Translation: CASSETRGNEQFF.

This clone was detected only a few times. The chain carries TRBV11-3 and TRBJ2-7, with D unresolved. Between the trimmed V and J ends, which lost 2 bases and 0 bases, there was a span of 8 bases. The CDR3 has 14 amino acids. The germline V gene encodes CDR1 SGHNT and CDR2 YENEEA. In DNA form, the CDR3 reads TGTGCCAGCAGCTTATTTTCGGACTCCTACGAGCAGTACTTC. Protein: CASSLFSDSYEQYF. The whole variable domain, remainder taken from reference TRBV11-3 and TRBJ2-7, is EAGVVQSPRYKIIEKKQPVAFWCNPISGHNTLYWYLQNLGQGPELLIRYENEEAVDDSQLPKDRFSAERLKGVDSTLKIQPAELGDSAVYLCASSLFSDSYEQYFGPGTRLTVT.

J is TRBJ2-1 and V is TRBV6-1, with 10 bases that match TRBD2. Germline lookup yields CDR1 MNHNS and CDR2 SASEGT. The CDR3 is made up of 14 amino acids. Trimming took 5 bases from V and 4 from J; bases not matched to a gene: 2. The CDR3 nucleotides are TGTGCCAGCAGTCCGACTAGCGGGTACAATGAGCAGTTCTTC. The encoded protein is CASSPTSGYNEQFF.

The V call is TRBV7-9, the J call TRBJ1-2; D remains unclear. The CDR3 is 12 residues long. CDR1 and CDR2 from the germline V gene are SEHNR and FQNEAQ (reference sequence). The V and J ends lost 5 bases and 2 bases respectively, with 6 bases between them. The CDR3 DNA follows: TGTGCCAGCAGCATGACCAACTATGGCTACACCTTC. This sequence encodes CASSMTNYGYTF.

This chain uses TRBV9 with TRBJ2-5, with D unresolved. The CDR3 is 13 amino acids. Trimming shortened V by 7 bases and J by 3 bases, and 13 bases separated the two germline ends. CDR1 SGDLS and CDR2 YYNGEE come from the germline V gene. CDR3 loop: CASPKESKETQYF. DNA of the CDR3: TGTGCCAGCCCAAAAGAGAGCAAAGAGACCCAGTACTTC.

The chain joins TRBV7-6 to TRBJ1-1; D gene unclear. This CDR3 has 13 amino acids. From germline, CDR1 is SGHVS and CDR2 FNYEAQ. Between the trimmed V and J ends, which lost 5 bases and 0 bases, there was a span of 7 bases. The CDR3 loop reads CASSPLLNTEAFF. The CDR3, as DNA: TGTGCCAGCAGCCCCTTATTGAACACTGAAGCTTTCTTT.

The chain employs TRBV30 and TRBJ2-7; D call uncertain. This CDR3 contains 11 residues. Trimming left V 3 bases short and J 9 bases short, with 12 bases between. Germline V gene sequence: CDR1 GTSNPN, CDR2 SVGIG (reference sequence). The CDR3 region has the DNA TGTGCCTGGAGCGACTTATTTGGGCAGTACTTC. Its translation: CAWSDLFGQYF.

The chain uses TRBV28 and TRBJ1-5; the D is unclear. The V gene lost 6 bases and the J gene lost 5 bases, with 11 bases spanning the gap. Germline CDR1 is MDHEN and CDR2 is SYDVKM. The CDR3 is 13 amino acids. The CDR3 region has the DNA TGTGCCAGCAGGGGCCCCGTTGATCAGCCCCAGCATTTT. The encoded protein is CASRGPVDQPQHF.

The chain carries TRBV19 and TRBJ1-1; the D is unclear. Germline CDR1 LNHDA, CDR2 SQIVND (reference sequence). The CDR3 is 14 residues long. V was shortened by 4 bases and J by 4 bases, with 13 bases between the two germline ends. As DNA, the CDR3 is TGTGCCAGTAGTACCCAGTCCCTAACCACTGAAGCTTTCTTT. Translated: CASSTQSLTTEAFF.

The rearrangement links TRBV4-1 to TRBJ1-2, with D unclear. The CDR3 totals 13 residues. Germline-derived CDR1 and CDR2 are MGHRA and YSYEKL. The V gene lost 3 bases and the J gene lost 8 bases, with 13 bases spanning the gap. CDR3 protein: CASSQTRMEGYTF. The CDR3 nucleotides are TGCGCCAGCAGCCAGACTCGGATGGAAGGCTACACCTTC.

V usage is TRBV19 and J usage is TRBJ1-5; 10 positions match TRBD1. The V segment lost 7 bases and the J segment 0 bases; nucleotides outside the gene matches: 9. Germline V gene sequence: CDR1 LNHDA, CDR2 SQIVND (reference sequence). CDR3 length equals 17 residues. The CDR3 DNA follows: TGTGCCAGTATTACCGGGACAGGGGTGGATAGCAATCAGCCCCAGCATTTT. This gives the protein CASITGTGVDSNQPQHF.

CDR3 sequence (DNA): TGCGCCAGCAGCTTCTCAGACGGGAGCAATGAGCAGTTCTTC. Translating it yields CASSFSDGSNEQFF. The V and J genes are TRBV5-1 and TRBJ2-1; D might be TRBD2 (6 bases). The germline V gene encodes CDR1 SGHRS and CDR2 YFSETQ. Trimming stripped 2 bases from V and 6 bases from J, with 12 bases between. This CDR3 region has 14 residues. The whole variable domain, remainder taken from reference TRBV5-1 and TRBJ2-1, is KAGVTQTPRYLIKTRGQQVTLSCSPISGHRSVSWYQQTPGQGLQFLFEYFSETQRNKGNFPGRFSGRQFSNSRSEMNVSTLELGDSALYLCASSFSDGSNEQFFGPGTRLTVL.

The chain couples TRBV15 to TRBJ2-5, with 11 positions matching TRBD1. The trim removed 5 bases at V and 7 bases at J, leaving 6 bases unmatched. CDR1 LNHNV and CDR2 YYDKDF come from the germline V gene (reference sequence). The CDR3 length is 14 residues. The DNA for the CDR3 is TGTGCCACCAGCGGACCGGGACAGGGGGGGACCCAGTACTTC. Encoded protein: CATSGPGQGGTQYF.

This clone was found once. The V gene is TRBV5-1, the J gene TRBJ2-7; the D call may be TRBD1 or TRBD2 (5 bases each). V lost 0 bases, J lost 4 bases, and 14 bases lay in between. Germline values: CDR1 SGHRS, CDR2 YFSETQ. The CDR3 sequence is 15 residues long. The CDR3 spells CASSLAGTSRYEQYF. For the CDR3, the DNA is TGCGCCAGCAGCTTGGCCGGGACCTCCCGGTACGAGCAGTACTTC.

This clone was seen a single time. The chain employs TRBV25-1 and TRBJ2-7; D possibly corresponds to TRBD2 (5 bases). This CDR3 is 13 amino acids long. Germline-derived CDR1 and CDR2 are MGHDK and SYGVNS. V was pared by 0 bases and J by 6 bases, with 9 bases between. The CDR3 coding sequence is TGTGCCAGCAGTGAATATCGGGGAACCGAGCAGTACTTC. Protein: CASSEYRGTEQYF.

The chain joins TRBV5-1 to TRBJ2-3; D ambiguous. From germline, CDR1 is SGHRS and CDR2 YFSETQ. Deletions cut 5 bases from V and 4 bases from J, with 11 bases between. This CDR3 comprises 13 residues. The DNA of the CDR3 is TGCGCCAGCAGTCAGCTTAGCTCAGATACGCAGTATTTT. Residues: CASSQLSSDTQYF.

The chain carries TRBV6-6 and TRBJ2-2; 7 positions match TRBD2. The CDR3 spans 13 residues. The V segment lost 8 bases and the J segment 7 bases; nucleotides outside the gene matches: 7. Per germline, CDR1 MNHNY and CDR2 SVGAGI (reference sequence). Here the CDR3 reads CASGGGPNGELFF. CDR3 sequence (DNA): TGTGCCAGCGGGGGAGGGCCTAACGGGGAGCTGTTTTTT.